This TCR beta chain was identified in a study of T cells in Graves' hyperthyroidism and ophthalmopathy. This clonotype came up a few times. Each diagnosis drew on symptoms, thyroxine, TRAb, thyroid ultrasound and orbital computed tomography findings. TCR beta CDR3 region amplification was performed from RNA transcripts. The study used the HTBI primer set for a first-round RT-PCR of the TCR CDR3. TCRdb passed the multiplex PCR reads through MiXCR, listing each CDR3 protein once. The top ten hold roughly a quarter of the sample, which has roughly 400,000 distinct CDR3 sequences, approximately 15% seen once. The CDR3 covers 14 residues. The V end was cut by 1 base, the J end by 2 bases, with 9 bases between. The germline V gene encodes CDR1 SGHRS and CDR2 YFSETQ.

The J gene is TRBJ1-1, the V gene TRBV5-1; no definite D call. Sequencing was done on a sample of blood. This clonotype originated in a woman in her late teens or twenties with Graves' hyperthyroidism that later progressed to Graves' ophthalmopathy. The CDR3 spells CASSLSTENTEAFF. The CDR3, as DNA: TGCGCCAGCAGCTTGTCTACGGAAAACACTGAAGCTTTCTTT.